This T cell receptor (beta chain) was captured in a study of metastatic and nonmetastatic thyroid tumors. For this clone: Antigen unknown.

Before thyroid surgery, none of the patients had received any treatment. Study conclusions and caveats: The reported finding was significantly higher TCR beta diversity in malignant thyroid tumors relative to benign nodules, in blood and tumor.

Through MiXCR, TCRdb re-clonotyped the PCR reads. The repertoire consists of under 50,000 clones, with around 20% occurring once and the leading ten covering roughly 3.8%. CDR3 size: 13 residues. V was pared by 1 base and J by 7 bases, with 8 bases between. CDR1 and CDR2 (germline): SGHVS, FNYEAQ. The receptor comes from a male donor with papillary thyroid cancer or a benign thyroid nodule (not recorded which). Some clones in this sample may be carry-over from other donors' samples. Input material: blood. The rearrangement links TRBV7-6 to TRBJ1-5, with D unresolved. CDR3 sequence (DNA): TGTGCCAGCAGCTTAGAAATAGGGCAGCCCCAGCATTTT. This translates into CASSLEIGQPQHF.